This T cell receptor (beta chain) was sequenced during a study of OX40 agonist ivuxolimab in advanced cancers. Details on this clone: What it binds is not known.

The repertoire was sequenced with immunoSEQ multiplex PCR; TCRdb's copy has only in-frame clones and lacks some. The data show tens of thousands of clones, 75% to 90% seen once. The CDR3 is 15 amino acids. Germline lookup yields CDR1 LGHNA and CDR2 YSLEER. Losses at the gene ends were 3 bases for V and 8 bases for J; bases not matched to a gene: 6. Study-level points and caveats: The authors also found low normalized T-cell clonal expansion in some nonresponders. The investigators did not determine what antigen specificity the expanded peripheral T cells had. More expanded clones were seen, on average, in CD8+ T cells than in CD4+.

This material consisted of CD4+ or CD8+ T cells sorted from blood, taken in a trial of the OX40 agonist ivuxolimab. This chain links TRBV4-3 with TRBJ2-1; 11 nucleotides line up with TRBD2. The receptor was isolated from an adult with an advanced solid tumor such as melanoma, head and neck, liver or kidney cancer. The CDR3, as DNA: TGCGCCAGCAGCCACTTAGCGGGAGGGCGTTATGAGCAGTTCTTC. Its protein is CASSHLAGGRYEQFF.